This is a list of T cell receptor beta chains from one sample in a study of blood T cells in healthy people across ages. MiXCR, applied by TCRdb to the 5' RACE reads, yields one record per CDR3 protein. This sample has hundreds of thousands of distinct CDR3 sequences, with roughly 25% found just once. These data are also associated with another study on T cells of mothers and their children.

Sequences were obtained from blood. Receptor source: a boy aged 10-17 years in good health. The CDR3 runs from the conserved cysteine through the conserved F or W. The D gene is left open where the match is weak. Size values are once, few and many counts, or a class for expanded clones, and some rows have none.

>TRBJ2-5|TRBV7-9|few|NA
TGTGCCAGCAGCTCCGATCTTAGAGAAGAGACCCAGTACTTC
CASSSDLREETQYF
>TRBJ2-7|TRBV28|few|TRBD1
TGTGCCAGCAGTAACTCCGGGACAGGACCCTACGAGCAGTACTTC
CASSNSGTGPYEQYF
>TRBJ2-1|TRBV20-1|NA|NA
TGCAGTGCTAGCCAGGGGCTAGCTTACAATGAGCAGTTCTTC
CSASQGLAYNEQFF
>TRBJ1-1|TRBV19|NA|NA
TGTGCCAGTATTTTGAACACTGAAGCTTTCTTT
CASILNTEAFF
>TRBJ2-5|TRBV6-5|few|NA
TGTGCCAGCAAGAGAGAAGAGACCCAGTACTTC
CASKREETQYF
>TRBJ2-5|TRBV15|NA|NA
TGTGCCACCAGCAGTACCACACAAGAGACCCAGTACTTC
CATSSTTQETQYF
>TRBJ2-7|TRBV20-1|many|NA
TGCAGTGCGTCGGGGAAGTCCTACGAGCAGTACTTC
CSASGKSYEQYF
>TRBJ2-4|TRBV20-1|NA|NA
TGCAGTGCCGGGACTTGTAAAAACATTCAGTACTTC
CSAGTCKNIQYF
>TRBJ1-2|TRBV2|NA|TRBD1
TGTGCCAGCATGATGGACAGGAGCTATGGCTACACCTTC
CASMMDRSYGYTF
>TRBJ2-1|TRBV6-2/TRBV6-3|few|TRBD1
TGTGCCAGCAGCTCGGGACAGGGGGCCTACAATGAGCAGTTCTTC
CASSSGQGAYNEQFF
>TRBJ2-1|TRBV28|few|TRBD1
TGTGCCAGCAGTTCTCCCAGGGGGACAACCTCCTACAATGAGCAGTTCTTC
CASSSPRGTTSYNEQFF
>TRBJ2-1|TRBV7-9|NA|NA
TGTGCCAGCAGCTCCCCCCCCTTGGGGCTACAGAGCTCCTACAATGAGCAGTTCTTC
CASSSPPLGLQSSYNEQFF
>TRBJ2-7|TRBV7-8|few|NA
TGTGCCAGCAGCTTAGGGGGTCGGGGAGACTACGAGCAGTACTTC
CASSLGGRGDYEQYF
>TRBJ2-3|TRBV10-2|few|NA
TGCGCCAGCAGTGATGTTAGCGGCATCACAGATACGCAGTATTTT
CASSDVSGITDTQYF
>TRBJ2-1|TRBV28|few|NA
TGTGCCAGCAGCGCGACCGATTCCTCCTACAATGAGCAGTTCTTC
CASSATDSSYNEQFF
>TRBJ2-7|TRBV7-9|NA|NA
TGTGCCAGCAGCTTCGCACCAGACGAGCAGTACTTC
CASSFAPDEQYF
>TRBJ1-1|TRBV29-1|few|TRBD1
TGCAGCGTTGCAGGGGGCGCGATCGGGGCTTTCTTT
CSVAGGAIGAFF
>TRBJ2-3|TRBV20-1|NA|TRBD1
TGCAGTGCTAACAGGGGGGGCACAGATACGCAGTATTTT
CSANRGGTDTQYF
>TRBJ2-5|TRBV20-1|NA|NA
TGCAGTGCCCCTAGGGGCGAGACCCAGTACTTC
CSAPRGETQYF
>TRBJ2-1|TRBV7-9|few|TRBD2
TGTGCCAGCAGCTTAGTTGCGGGACTAGCGGGGTACAATGAGCAGTTCTTC
CASSLVAGLAGYNEQFF
>TRBJ1-2|TRBV27|NA|NA
TGTGCCACCAAAACGGGGGCCAACTATGGCTACACCTTC
CATKTGANYGYTF
>TRBJ2-5|TRBV29-1|NA|NA
TGCAGCGTCCTCGGGGGACCCTACCAAGAGACCCAGTACTTC
CSVLGGPYQETQYF
>TRBJ2-5|TRBV10-3|NA|NA
TGTGCCATCCAAGTGGGATTGGGGGAGACCCAGTACTTC
CAIQVGLGETQYF
>TRBJ2-5|TRBV7-9|NA|NA
TGTGCCAGCAGCTTAGAACCACGCGGTTTGTGGTTCTTC
CASSLEPRGLWFF
>TRBJ2-5|TRBV13|NA|NA
TGTGCCAGCAGCTTAGTCCATGTCGGGGGGCCGGAGGAGACCCAGTACTTC
CASSLVHVGGPEETQYF
>TRBJ2-5|TRBV29-1|many|NA
TGCAGCGCTAAGGCTGGGGAGGAGACCCAGTACTTC
CSAKAGEETQYF
>TRBJ2-5|TRBV5-5|few|NA
TGTGCCAGCAGCTTGGCCGGTTGGGGTCCCAGGGAGACCCAGTACTTC
CASSLAGWGPRETQYF
>TRBJ2-5|TRBV28|few|NA
TGTGCCAGCGTGGGAGGTTGGGAGACCCAGTACTTC
CASVGGWETQYF
>TRBJ2-7|TRBV21-1|few|NA
TGTGCCAGCAGCAAAAGAAGCGGCTCCTACCCCTACTACTACGAGCAGTACTTC
CASSKRSGSYPYYYEQYF
>TRBJ2-1|TRBV6-5|NA|TRBD1
TGTGCCAGCAGCCGGTCCGGGACAGGGGTTGAGCAGTTCTTC
CASSRSGTGVEQFF
>TRBJ2-6|TRBV4-1|NA|NA
TGCGCCAGCAGCCAGATCTCTGGGGCCAACGTCCTGACTTTC
CASSQISGANVLTF
>TRBJ2-1|TRBV28|few|NA
TGTGCCAGCACCTCCCCGTCGGACGAGCAGTTCTTC
CASTSPSDEQFF
>TRBJ2-6|TRBV7-9|NA|TRBD1
TGTGCCAGCAGCTTGAGGCAGGGGGCCTCTGGGGCCAACGTCCTGACTTTC
CASSLRQGASGANVLTF
>TRBJ2-7|TRBV7-2|NA|TRBD2
TGTGCCAGCAGCGGCCTTGAGACTAGCGGGGCCTACGAGCAGTACTTC
CASSGLETSGAYEQYF
>TRBJ2-1|TRBV20-1|NA|NA
TGCAGTGCTAGTAAATCCTCAAATGAGCAGTTCTTC
CSASKSSNEQFF
>TRBJ2-7|TRBV12-3/TRBV12-4|NA|NA
TGTGCCAGCAGTTTAGTTGCGAGCCCCTCGACCTACGAGCAGTACTTC
CASSLVASPSTYEQYF
>TRBJ2-5|TRBV25-1|few|NA
TGTGCCAGCATCGGGGCTGCCTACTCTAAGGAGACCCAGTACTTC
CASIGAAYSKETQYF
>TRBJ2-5|TRBV21-1|NA|NA
TGTGCCAGCAGCAAAACGGAGACCCAGTACTTC
CASSKTETQYF
>TRBJ1-1|TRBV6-5|NA|NA
TGTGCCAGCAGTTACTCCCACTACTTGAACACTGAAGCTTTCTTT
CASSYSHYLNTEAFF
>TRBJ2-2|TRBV7-3|NA|NA
TGTGCCAGCAGCTTACTGGCAGGGGGGTTGACCGGGGAGCTGTTTTTT
CASSLLAGGLTGELFF
>TRBJ2-7|TRBV7-3|NA|TRBD1
TGTGCCAGCAGCTTACACGGGGGACAGGGGTTTTACGAGCAGTACTTC
CASSLHGGQGFYEQYF
>TRBJ2-1|TRBV6-2/TRBV6-3|NA|NA
TGTGCCAGCAGTTACTCTTCAAGCCCGGGGAATGAGCAGTTCTTC
CASSYSSSPGNEQFF
>TRBJ1-1|TRBV3-1|NA|NA
TGTGCCAGCAGCATCTTCTCGGGGGGCACTGAAGCTTTCTTT
CASSIFSGGTEAFF
>TRBJ2-1|TRBV12-3/TRBV12-4|few|NA
TGTGCCAGCAGTTTGCCCTTCGGGAATGAGCAGTTCTTC
CASSLPFGNEQFF
>TRBJ2-5|TRBV11-2|NA|TRBD2
TGTGCCAGCAGCTTAGGAGTTTATCTAGCGGGAGATCTGGAGACCCAGTACTTC
CASSLGVYLAGDLETQYF
>TRBJ2-7|TRBV5-1|NA|TRBD2
TGCGCCAGCAGTTCTCCCACTAGCGGGGGCCTTAGCTCCTACGAGCAGTACTTC
CASSSPTSGGLSSYEQYF
>TRBJ2-4|TRBV3-1|NA|TRBD1
TGTGCCAGCAGCCAAGAACGTCAGGGGGCCTACATTCAGTACTTC
CASSQERQGAYIQYF
>TRBJ2-2|TRBV29-1|NA|NA
TGCAGCGTTGCGTCGGCGGACACCGGGGAGCTGTTTTTT
CSVASADTGELFF
>TRBJ2-2|TRBV4-1|few|NA
TGCGCCAGCAGCCAAGATCGAGTAAACACCGGGGAGCTGTTTTTT
CASSQDRVNTGELFF
>TRBJ1-2|TRBV20-1|NA|NA
TGCAGTGCTAACACCGGGGCCTTC
CSANTGAF
>TRBJ1-2|TRBV25-1|NA|NA
TGTGCCAGCAGTCAACCTGGGACTAAGGGCTACACCTTC
CASSQPGTKGYTF
>TRBJ2-1|TRBV6-2/TRBV6-3|NA|NA
TGTGCCAGCAGTTACGGGACACTATACAATGAGCAGTTCTTC
CASSYGTLYNEQFF
>TRBJ1-1|TRBV30|NA|NA
TGTGCCTGGTTGGACGGCACTGAAGCTTTCTTT
CAWLDGTEAFF
>TRBJ1-1|TRBV5-1|NA|NA
TGCGCCAGCAGCTCGGAGGATAACACTGAAGCTTTCTTT
CASSSEDNTEAFF